Each of the 7 T cell receptor beta chains below was sequenced from the same sample in a study of response to subunit inactivated influenza vaccine. TCRdb re-called the RT-PCR reads through MiXCR, storing one row per CDR3 protein. Of 650,000 to 800,000 distinct CDR3 sequences in the sample, approximately 15% were seen once. The sequences come from PBMCs from blood, collected 14 days before vaccination. The receptors derive from a man aged 50 or older who received an inactivated influenza vaccine.

The V call is TRBV2, the J call TRBJ2-7; D possibly corresponds to TRBD2 (5 bases). Trimming took 10 bases from V and 0 from J, leaving 16 bases between them. This CDR3 is 14 amino acids long. Germline CDR1 and CDR2: SNHLY and FYNNEI. The CDR3 loop is CANRFRGSSYEQYF. The DNA of the CDR3 is TGTGCCAACCGCTTTAGAGGGAGCTCCTACGAGCAGTACTTC. Filled out from reference TRBV2 and TRBJ2-7, the complete variable domain reads EPEVTQTPSHQVTQMGQEVILRCVPISNHLYFYWYRQILGQKVEFLVSFYNNEISEKSEIFDDQFSVERPDGSNFTLKIRSTKLEDSAMYFCANRFRGSSYEQYFGPGTRLTVT.

This clonotype has only a few counts. The CDR3 here is CASSPAGTGPYEQYF. In DNA, the CDR3 is TGTGCCAGCAGCCCAGCCGGGACAGGGCCCTACGAGCAGTACTTC. The chain links TRBV3-1 to TRBJ2-7; TRBD1 aligns across 9 bases. Unmatched junction bases numbered 6, after V lost 4 bases and J lost 2 bases. CDR3 size: 15 residues. CDR1 is LGHDT, CDR2 YNNKEL, per germline (reference sequence).

The V call is TRBV12-3 or TRBV12-4, the J call TRBJ1-5; no definite D call. V lost 3 bases and J lost 2, with 8 bases in between. This CDR3 region has 14 residues. CDR3 amino acids: CASSFGVGNQPQHF. The CDR3 DNA is TGTGCCAGCAGTTTCGGGGTTGGCAATCAGCCCCAGCATTTT.

The chain couples TRBV12-3 or TRBV12-4 to TRBJ1-1; a weak D match, TRBD1 (6 bases). Trimming cost V 3 bases and J 5 bases, with 16 bases left between them. The CDR3 has 15 residues. CDR3 residues: CASSFMGGAGTEAFF. The CDR3 coding sequence is TGTGCCAGCAGTTTCATGGGGGGGGCCGGAACTGAAGCTTTCTTT.

Only a few counts were recorded for this clonotype. The chain is built from TRBV18 and TRBJ2-1, with 7 bases aligning to TRBD1. V trimming: 1 base; J trimming: 3 bases; junction bases outside the gene matches: 24. The length of the CDR3 is 22 residues. In germline, CDR1 is KGHSH, CDR2 LQKENI. The CDR3 is CASSPLHRDSVSARVGYNEQFF. The CDR3 DNA is TGTGCCAGCTCACCACTGCACAGGGACAGCGTATCGGCTAGGGTCGGCTACAATGAGCAGTTCTTC.

This chain uses TRBV29-1 with TRBJ2-7; 7 bases map to TRBD2. Germline V gene data show CDR1 as SQVTM and CDR2 as ANQGSEA. This CDR3 is 12 amino acids long. After removal of 6 bases from V and 3 bases from J, the junction contained 5 bases not matched to a gene. CDR3 loop: CSVRLAVYEQYF. The CDR3 DNA reads as TGCAGCGTGAGGCTAGCGGTCTACGAGCAGTACTTC.

This clonotype was detected ten times or more. The rearrangement joins TRBV10-3 to TRBJ1-1; D is uncertain. Looked up from germline, CDR1 is ENHRY and CDR2 is SYGVKD. The CDR3 totals 14 residues. Deletions cut 3 bases from V and 1 base from J, with 9 bases between. CDR3 region: CAISELAENTEAFF. CDR3 nucleotides: TGTGCCATCAGTGAATTGGCGGAGAACACTGAAGCTTTCTTT.